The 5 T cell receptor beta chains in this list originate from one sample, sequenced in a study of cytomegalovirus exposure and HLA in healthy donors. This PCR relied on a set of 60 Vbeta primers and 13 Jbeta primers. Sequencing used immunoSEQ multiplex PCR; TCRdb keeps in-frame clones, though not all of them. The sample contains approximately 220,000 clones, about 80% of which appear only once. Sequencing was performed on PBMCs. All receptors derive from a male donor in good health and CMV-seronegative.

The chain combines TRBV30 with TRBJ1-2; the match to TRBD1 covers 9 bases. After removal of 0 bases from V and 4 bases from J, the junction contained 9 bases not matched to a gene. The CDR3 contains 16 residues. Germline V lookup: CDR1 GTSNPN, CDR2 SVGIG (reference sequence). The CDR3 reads CAWSVRGTGLTYGYTF. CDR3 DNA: TGTGCCTGGAGTGTACGCGGGACAGGGTTAACCTATGGCTACACCTTC.

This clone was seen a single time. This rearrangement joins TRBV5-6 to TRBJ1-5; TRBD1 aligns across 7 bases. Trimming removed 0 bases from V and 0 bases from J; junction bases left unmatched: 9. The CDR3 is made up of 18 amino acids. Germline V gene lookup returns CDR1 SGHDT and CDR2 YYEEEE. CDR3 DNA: TGTGCCAGCAGCTTGGGGGGGGTACAGGGGTATAGCAATCAGCCCCAGCATTTT. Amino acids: CASSLGGVQGYSNQPQHF. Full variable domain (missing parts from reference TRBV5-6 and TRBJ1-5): DAGVTQSPTHLIKTRGQQVTLRCSPKSGHDTVSWYQQALGQGPQFIFQYYEEEERQRGNFPDRFSGHQFPNYSSELNVNALLLGDSALYLCASSLGGVQGYSNQPQHFGDGTRLSIL.

The CDR3 spells CASSLPGGAEAFF. DNA of the CDR3: TGTGCCAGCAGCTTGCCGGGGGGGGCTGAAGCTTTCTTT. The chain is built from TRBV7-2 and TRBJ1-1; TRBD1 is a possible D gene (5 bases). The germline gives CDR1 SGHTA, CDR2 FQGNSA. Trimming removed 3 bases at V and 6 bases at J, with 11 bases between. The CDR3 totals 13 residues.

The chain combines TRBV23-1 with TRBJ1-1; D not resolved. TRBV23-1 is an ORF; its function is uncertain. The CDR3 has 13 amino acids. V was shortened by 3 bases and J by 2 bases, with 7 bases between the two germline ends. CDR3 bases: TGCGCCAGCAGTCACACAAGAAACACTGAAGCTTTCTTT. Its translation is CASSHTRNTEAFF.

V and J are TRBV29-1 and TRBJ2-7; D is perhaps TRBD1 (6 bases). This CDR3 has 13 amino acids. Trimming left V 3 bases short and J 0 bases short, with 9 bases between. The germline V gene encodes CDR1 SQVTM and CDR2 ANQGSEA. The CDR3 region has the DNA TGCAGCGTTGACCAGGGGAACTCCTACGAGCAGTACTTC. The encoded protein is CSVDQGNSYEQYF.